This T cell receptor (beta chain) was documented in a study of T cell responses to AZD1222 COVID-19 vaccine. Overall study results and limits: Seropositivity was recorded at baseline in only a handful of AZD1222 recipients. With two AZD1222 doses given, Spike-specific TCR breadth and depth both rose.

The data were produced by immunoSEQ multiplex PCR, yet TCRdb's version contains in-frame clones alone and is incomplete. The data contain some 150,000 clones, more than 80% of them singletons. To note about this clone: What it binds is unknown.

Second doses were pooled across both intervals (about 4 or about 12 weeks). This sequence originates from an adult who received the AZD1222 COVID-19 vaccine. The sample in question was peripheral blood, obtained 28 days after the second AZD1222 dose.

The CDR3 sequence: CASTSGARGYTF. The CDR3, as DNA: TGTGCCAGCACCAGCGGGGCGCGTGGCTACACCTTC. The rearrangement uses TRBV28 and TRBJ1-2; D might be TRBD1 (5 bases). In germline, CDR1 is MDHEN, CDR2 SYDVKM. With 7 bases removed from V and 7 bases from J, the gap between germline ends came to 13 bases. The CDR3 loop spans 12 amino acids.